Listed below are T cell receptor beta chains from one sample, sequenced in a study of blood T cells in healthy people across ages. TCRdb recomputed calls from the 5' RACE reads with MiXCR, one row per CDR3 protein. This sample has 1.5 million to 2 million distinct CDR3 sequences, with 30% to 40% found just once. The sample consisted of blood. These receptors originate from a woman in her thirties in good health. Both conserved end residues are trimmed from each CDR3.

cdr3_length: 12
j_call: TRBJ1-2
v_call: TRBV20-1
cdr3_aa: SATDYRDNYGYT

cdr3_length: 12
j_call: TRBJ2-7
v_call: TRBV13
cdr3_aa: ASSLEGGVGEQY

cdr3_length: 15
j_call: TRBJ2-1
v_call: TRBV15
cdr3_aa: ATSPNRRVLHYNEQF

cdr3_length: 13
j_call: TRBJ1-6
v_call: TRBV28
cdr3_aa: ASNFLQEWSSPLH

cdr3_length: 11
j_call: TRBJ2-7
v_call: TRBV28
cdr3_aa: ASRPGQVYEQY

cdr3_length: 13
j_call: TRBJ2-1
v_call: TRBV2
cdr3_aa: ASSGMSGAYNEQF

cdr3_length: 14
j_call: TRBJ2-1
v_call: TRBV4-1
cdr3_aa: ASSQDPGGLINEQF

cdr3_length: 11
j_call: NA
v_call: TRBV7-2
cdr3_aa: ASSWTTVGEQY

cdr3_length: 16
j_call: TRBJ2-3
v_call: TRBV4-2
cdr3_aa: ASSQDSLGQGLTDTQY

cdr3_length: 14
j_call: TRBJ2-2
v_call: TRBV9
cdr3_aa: ASSTRSGGNAGERF

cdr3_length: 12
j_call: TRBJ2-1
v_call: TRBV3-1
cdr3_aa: ASSQDIAGGRQF

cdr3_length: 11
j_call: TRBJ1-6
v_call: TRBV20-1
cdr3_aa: SARQGLDSPLH

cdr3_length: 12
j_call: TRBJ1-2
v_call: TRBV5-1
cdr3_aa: ASSLNRGLDGYT

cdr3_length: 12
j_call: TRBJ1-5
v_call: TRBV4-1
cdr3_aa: ASSQAHSNQPQH

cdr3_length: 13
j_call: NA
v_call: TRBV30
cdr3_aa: AWSVLGGVRSEQY

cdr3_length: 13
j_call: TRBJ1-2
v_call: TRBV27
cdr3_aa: ASQPRTGFLYGYT

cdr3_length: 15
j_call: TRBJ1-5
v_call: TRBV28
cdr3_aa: ASSLIGGQGVHQPQH

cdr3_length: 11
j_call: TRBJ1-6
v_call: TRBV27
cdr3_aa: ASSGQGASPLH

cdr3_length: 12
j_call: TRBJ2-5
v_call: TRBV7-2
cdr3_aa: ASSLVSYQETQY

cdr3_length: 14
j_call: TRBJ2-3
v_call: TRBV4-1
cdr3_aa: ASSQPGTGKTDTQY

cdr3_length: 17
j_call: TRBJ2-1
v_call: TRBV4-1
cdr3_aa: ASSQQGLTGKRSYNEQF

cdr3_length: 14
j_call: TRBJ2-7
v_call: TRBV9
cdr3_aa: ASSVAPLASRDEQY

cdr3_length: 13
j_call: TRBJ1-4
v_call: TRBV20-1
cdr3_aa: SATDPLGTNEKLF

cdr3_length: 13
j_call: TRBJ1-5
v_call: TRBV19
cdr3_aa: ASTRQKTGNQPQH

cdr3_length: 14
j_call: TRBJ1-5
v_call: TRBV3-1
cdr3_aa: ASSQSNRGLSQPQH

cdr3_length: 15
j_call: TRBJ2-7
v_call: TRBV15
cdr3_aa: ATSSPGTPTRAYEQY

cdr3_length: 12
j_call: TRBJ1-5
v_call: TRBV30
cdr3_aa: AWSPIGPNQPQH

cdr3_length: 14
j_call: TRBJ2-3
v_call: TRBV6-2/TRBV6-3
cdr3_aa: ASSPFHSGGGRTQY

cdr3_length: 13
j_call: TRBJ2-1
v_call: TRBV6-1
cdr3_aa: ASSEVVGSYNEQF

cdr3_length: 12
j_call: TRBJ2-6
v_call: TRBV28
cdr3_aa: ASRSTSGANVLT

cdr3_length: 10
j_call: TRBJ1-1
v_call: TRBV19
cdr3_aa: ASSIGRSEAF

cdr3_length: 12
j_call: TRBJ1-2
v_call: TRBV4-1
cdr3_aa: ASSQLVRNYGYT

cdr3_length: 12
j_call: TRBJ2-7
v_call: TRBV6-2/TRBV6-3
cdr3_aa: ASSYERGAYEQY

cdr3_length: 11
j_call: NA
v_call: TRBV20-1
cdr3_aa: SASIRALETQY

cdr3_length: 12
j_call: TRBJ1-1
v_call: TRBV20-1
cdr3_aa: SASRGLLGTEAF

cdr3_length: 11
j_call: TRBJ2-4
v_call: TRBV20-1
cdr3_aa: SAKGQGENIQY

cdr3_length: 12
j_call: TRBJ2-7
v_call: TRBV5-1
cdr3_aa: ASSREYSSYEQY

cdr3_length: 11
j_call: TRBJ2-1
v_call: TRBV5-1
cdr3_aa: ASSYEAWREQF

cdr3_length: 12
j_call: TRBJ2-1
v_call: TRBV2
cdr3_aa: ASSGEGEDNEQF

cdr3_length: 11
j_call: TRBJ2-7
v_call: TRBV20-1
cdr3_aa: SAWITGTYEQY

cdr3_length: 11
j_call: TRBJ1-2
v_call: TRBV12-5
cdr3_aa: ASGLGLIGGYT

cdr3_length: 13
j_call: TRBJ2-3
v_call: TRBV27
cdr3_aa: ASNEAGGIADTQY

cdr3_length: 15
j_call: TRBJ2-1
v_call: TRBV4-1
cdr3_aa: ASSQDWAGGPYNEQF

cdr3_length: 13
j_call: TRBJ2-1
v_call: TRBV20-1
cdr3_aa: SARASSGSYNEQF

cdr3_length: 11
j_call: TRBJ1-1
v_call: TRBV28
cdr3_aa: ASSLGQPAEAF

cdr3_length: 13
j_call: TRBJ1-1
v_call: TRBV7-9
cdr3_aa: ASSAKDRGITEAF

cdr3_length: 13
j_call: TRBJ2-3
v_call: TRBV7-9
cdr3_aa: ASSLSGTSTDTQD

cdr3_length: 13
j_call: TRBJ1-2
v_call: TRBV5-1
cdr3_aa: ASSASQGVKYGYT

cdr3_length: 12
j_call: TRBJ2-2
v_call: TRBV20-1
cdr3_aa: SARDRANTGELF

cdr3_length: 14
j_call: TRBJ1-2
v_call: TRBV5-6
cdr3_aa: ASSPLRTGGAEGYT

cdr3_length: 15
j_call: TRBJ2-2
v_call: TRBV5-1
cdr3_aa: ASSLASPGLMAGELF

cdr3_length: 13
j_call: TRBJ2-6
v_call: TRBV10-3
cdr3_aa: ATAAHISGANVLT